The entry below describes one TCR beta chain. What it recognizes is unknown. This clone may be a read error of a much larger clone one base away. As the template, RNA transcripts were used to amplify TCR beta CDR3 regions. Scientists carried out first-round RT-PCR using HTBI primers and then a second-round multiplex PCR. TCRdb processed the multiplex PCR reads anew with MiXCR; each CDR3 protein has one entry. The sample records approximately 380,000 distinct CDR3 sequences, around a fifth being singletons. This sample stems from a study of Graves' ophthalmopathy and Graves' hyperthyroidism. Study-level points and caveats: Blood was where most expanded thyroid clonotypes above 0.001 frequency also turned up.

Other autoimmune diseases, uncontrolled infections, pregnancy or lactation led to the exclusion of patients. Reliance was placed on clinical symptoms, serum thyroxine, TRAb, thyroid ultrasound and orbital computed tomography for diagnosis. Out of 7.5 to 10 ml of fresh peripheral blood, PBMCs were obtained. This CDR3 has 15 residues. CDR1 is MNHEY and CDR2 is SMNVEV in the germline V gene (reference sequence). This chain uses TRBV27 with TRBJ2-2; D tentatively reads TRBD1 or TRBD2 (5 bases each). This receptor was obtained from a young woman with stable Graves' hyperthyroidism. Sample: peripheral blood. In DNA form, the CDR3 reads TGTGCCAGCTGTTTTCCCGGGGCTCTCGCCGGGGAGCTGTTTTTT. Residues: CASCFPGALAGELFF.